This TCR beta chain was retrieved from a study of PD-1 blockade in classical Hodgkin lymphoma. Measured with immunoSEQ multiplex PCR; TCRdb has only the in-frame clones, and not every one. The table lists more than 40,000 clones, around 78% of them singletons, with around a third in the top ten. Regarding time point: cycle 4 day 1 (C4D1), after six to seven weeks of nivolumab. Relapses following autologous stem cell transplantation were seen in all patients, with brentuximab vedotin exposure varying. There are 14 residues in the CDR3. The V and J ends lost 0 bases and 4 bases respectively, with 9 bases between them. Per germline, CDR1 LGHNA and CDR2 YSLEER.

The rearrangement links TRBV4-3 to TRBJ1-1; TRBD1 is a possible D gene (6 bases). This TCR came from a human donor with classical Hodgkin lymphoma. This material consisted of peripheral blood mononuclear cells (PBMCs), taken before the fourth cycle of nivolumab. CDR3 DNA: TGCGCCAGCAGCCAAGAAGGGGGTCCCACTGAAGCTTTCTTT. Protein product: CASSQEGGPTEAFF.